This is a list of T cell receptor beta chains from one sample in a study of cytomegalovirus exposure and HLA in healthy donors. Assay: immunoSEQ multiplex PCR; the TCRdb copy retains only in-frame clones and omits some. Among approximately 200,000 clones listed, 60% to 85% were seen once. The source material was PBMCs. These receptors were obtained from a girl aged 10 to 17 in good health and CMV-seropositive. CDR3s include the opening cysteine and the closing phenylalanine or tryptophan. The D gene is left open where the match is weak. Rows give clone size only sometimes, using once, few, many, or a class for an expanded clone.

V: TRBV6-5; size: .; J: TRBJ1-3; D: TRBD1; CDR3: CASSPGQVSGNTIYF; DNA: TGTGCCAGCAGTCCCGGACAGGTCTCTGGAAACACCATATATTTT
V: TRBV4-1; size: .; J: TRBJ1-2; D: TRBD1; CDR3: CASSQSGTVRLNGYTF; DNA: TGCGCCAGCAGCCAATCCGGGACAGTCCGTCTTAATGGCTACACCTTC
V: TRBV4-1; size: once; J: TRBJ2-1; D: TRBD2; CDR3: CASSTPSGGVIYNEQFF; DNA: TGCGCCAGCAGCACCCCTAGCGGGGGGGTTATCTACAATGAGCAGTTCTTC
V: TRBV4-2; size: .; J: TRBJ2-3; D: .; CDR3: CASSQERIDTQYF; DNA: TGTGCCAGCAGCCAAGAGAGAATAGATACGCAGTATTTT
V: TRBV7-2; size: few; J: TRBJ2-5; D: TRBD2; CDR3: CASSKRGGTMTQYF; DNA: TGTGCCAGCAGCAAGCGGGGGGGTACCATGACCCAGTACTTC
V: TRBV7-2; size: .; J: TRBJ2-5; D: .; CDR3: CASSPAGLGRETQYF; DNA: TGTGCCAGCAGCCCGGCTGGACTGGGTAGGGAGACCCAGTACTTC
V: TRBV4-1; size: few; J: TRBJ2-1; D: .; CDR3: CASSQDVRNEQFF; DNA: TGCGCCAGCAGCCAAGATGTTAGAAATGAGCAGTTCTTC
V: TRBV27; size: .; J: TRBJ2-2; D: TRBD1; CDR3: CASSLGQGGTGELFF; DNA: TGTGCCAGCAGTTTGGGACAGGGGGGCACCGGGGAGCTGTTTTTT
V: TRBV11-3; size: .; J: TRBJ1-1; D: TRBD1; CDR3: CASSFDKGARTTEAFF; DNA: TGTGCCAGCAGCTTCGATAAGGGGGCGCGGACCACTGAAGCTTTCTTT
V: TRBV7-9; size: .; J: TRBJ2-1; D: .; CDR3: CAARRDNEQFF; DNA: TGTGCGGCGCGCAGGGACAATGAGCAGTTCTTC
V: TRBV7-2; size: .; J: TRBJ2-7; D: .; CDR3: CASSNNRGYEQYF; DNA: TGTGCCAGCAGCAACAACCGTGGTTACGAGCAGTACTTC
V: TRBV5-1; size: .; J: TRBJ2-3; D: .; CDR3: CASSFSGITDTQYF; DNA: TGCGCCAGCAGCTTTTCAGGGATCACAGATACGCAGTATTTT
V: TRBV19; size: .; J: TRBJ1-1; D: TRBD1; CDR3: CASRDRNTEAFF; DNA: TGTGCCAGTCGGGACAGGAACACTGAAGCTTTCTTT
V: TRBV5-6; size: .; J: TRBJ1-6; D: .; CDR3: CASSRAGASSYNSPLHF; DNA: TGTGCCAGCAGCCGGGCGGGAGCAAGCTCCTATAATTCACCCCTCCACTTT
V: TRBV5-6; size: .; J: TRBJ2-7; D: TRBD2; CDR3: CASSQPGGSDYEQYF; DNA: TGTGCCAGCAGCCAGCCGGGGGGATCCGACTACGAGCAGTACTTC
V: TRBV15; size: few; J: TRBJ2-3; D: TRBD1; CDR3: CATSRKDRGADTQYF; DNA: TGTGCCACCAGCAGAAAGGACAGGGGAGCAGATACGCAGTATTTT
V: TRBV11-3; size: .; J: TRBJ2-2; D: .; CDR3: CASSLFASDYTNTGELFF; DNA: TGTGCCAGCAGCTTATTTGCCTCAGATTATACGAACACCGGGGAGCTGTTTTTT
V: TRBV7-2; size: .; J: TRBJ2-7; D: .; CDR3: CASDGGLGEQYF; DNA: TGTGCCAGCGATGGGGGGTTAGGGGAGCAGTACTTC
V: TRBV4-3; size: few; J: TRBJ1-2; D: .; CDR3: CASSKDSLYGYTF; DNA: TGCGCCAGCAGCAAAGACAGTCTCTATGGCTACACCTTC
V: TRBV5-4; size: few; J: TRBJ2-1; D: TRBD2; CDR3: CASSLYGGAVNEQFF; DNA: TGTGCCAGCAGCTTGTACGGGGGGGCGGTCAATGAGCAGTTCTTC
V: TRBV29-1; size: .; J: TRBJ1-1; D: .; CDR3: CSWRGGEGYTEAFF; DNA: TGCAGCTGGCGTGGGGGGGAAGGGTACACTGAAGCTTTCTTT
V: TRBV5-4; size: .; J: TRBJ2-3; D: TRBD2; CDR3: CASSLVPSGGLRGTDTQYF; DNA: TGTGCCAGCAGCTTGGTTCCTAGCGGGGGGTTGCGCGGGACAGATACGCAGTATTTT
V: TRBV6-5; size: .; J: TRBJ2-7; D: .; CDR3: CASSYSKQGPYEQYF; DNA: TGTGCCAGCAGTTACTCGAAACAGGGTCCCTACGAGCAGTACTTC
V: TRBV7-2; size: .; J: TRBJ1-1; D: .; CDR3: CASSSGRATEAFF; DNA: TGTGCCAGCAGCTCAGGGAGGGCTACTGAAGCTTTCTTT
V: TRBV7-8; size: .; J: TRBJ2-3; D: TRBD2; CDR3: CASSAGLAGRTDTQYF; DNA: TGTGCCAGCAGCGCAGGACTAGCGGGGAGAACAGATACGCAGTATTTT
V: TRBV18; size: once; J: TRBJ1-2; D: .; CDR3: CASSQEAAGGYTF; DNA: TGTGCCAGCTCGCAGGAGGCTGCGGGCGGCTACACCTTC
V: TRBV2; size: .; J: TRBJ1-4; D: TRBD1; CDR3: CASSVLTGFEAGANEKLFF; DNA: TGTGCCAGCAGCGTTCTGACAGGGTTTGAAGCGGGAGCTAATGAAAAACTGTTTTTT
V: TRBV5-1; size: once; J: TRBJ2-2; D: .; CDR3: CASSLVGQNTGELFF; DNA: TGCGCCAGCAGCTTGGTGGGCCAGAACACCGGGGAGCTGTTTTTT
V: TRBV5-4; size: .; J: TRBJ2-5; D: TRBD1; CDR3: CASSLGDSLQETQYF; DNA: TGTGCCAGCAGCTTGGGGGACAGTCTTCAGGAGACCCAGTACTTC
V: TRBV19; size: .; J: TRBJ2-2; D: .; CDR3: CASEGVSTTPRNTGELFF; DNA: TGTGCCAGTGAGGGCGTCTCTACCACCCCCAGGAACACCGGGGAGCTGTTTTTT
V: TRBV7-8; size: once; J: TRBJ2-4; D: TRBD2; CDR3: CASSSMTSGGGIQYF; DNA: TGTGCCAGCAGCTCGATGACTAGCGGGGGGGGCATTCAGTACTTC
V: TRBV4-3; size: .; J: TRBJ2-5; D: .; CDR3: CASSQGNLAAETQYF; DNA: TGCGCCAGCAGCCAAGGGAATTTGGCGGCAGAGACCCAGTACTTC